This passage covers 13 T cell receptor beta chains from one sample sequenced in a study of human T cells and chemical hapten exposure. TCRdb re-called the RACE reads with MiXCR, one entry per CDR3 protein. The sample lists tens of thousands of distinct CDR3 sequences; approximately 9.4% were seen once. Time point here: patch test 1, 2 weeks after DPC sensitization. Treatment meaning: therapeutic diphenylcyclopropenone sensitization with weekly scalp DPC. Sequencing used whole blood, obtained in connection with sensitization to the hapten diphenylcyclopropenone (DPC). These receptors all stem from a woman between 40 and 50 years old with alopecia areata. Some clones in this sample may be carry-over from other donors' samples.

In the case of this clonotype: A much bigger clone sits one base away, suggesting this may be a read error. V and J are TRBV18 and TRBJ1-1, with 7 bases that match TRBD1. V dropped 3 bases and J dropped 4; count of bases not matched to a gene: 8. Germline V gene sequence: CDR1 KGHSH, CDR2 LQKENI. The length of the CDR3 is 15 residues. The CDR3 DNA is TGTGCCAGCTCACCCGCGACAGGGATGGGCACTGAAGCTTTCTTT. As protein: CASSPATGMGTEAFF. Together with reference TRBV18 and TRBJ1-1, the CDR3 gives the full variable domain: NAGVMQNPRHLVRRRGQEARLRCSPMKGHSHVYWYRQLPEEGLKFMVYLQKENIIDESGMPKERFSAEFPKEGPSILRIQQVVRGDSAAYFCASSPATGMGTEAFFGQGTRLTVV.

On this clonotype itself: It may be a read error: a sequence one base away is much more abundant. The chain couples TRBV28 to TRBJ2-3; the D is unclear. From germline, CDR1 is MDHEN and CDR2 SYDVKM. V dropped 6 bases and J dropped 0 bases, with 4 bases sitting between them. This CDR3 region has 12 residues. The CDR3 protein is CASRESTDTQYF. The CDR3 DNA is TGTGCCAGCAGGGAAAGCACAGATACGCAGTATTTT.

This clonotype showed up many times. CDR3: CASSPGDRSQETQYF. CDR3 DNA sequence: TGCGCCAGCAGCCCGGGGGACCGCAGCCAAGAGACCCAGTACTTC. J is TRBJ2-5 and V is TRBV4-1, with TRBD2 as a possible D gene (6 bases). Trimming took 4 bases from V and 1 from J, leaving 13 bases between them. The CDR3 is 15 residues long. Germline loops: CDR1 MGHRA, CDR2 YSYEKL.

The V call is TRBV20-1, the J call TRBJ2-3; possibly TRBD1 for D (6 bases). Germline CDR1 DFQATT, CDR2 SNEGSKA (reference sequence). This CDR3 has 12 amino acids. V gave up 7 bases and J gave up 1 base, with 9 bases separating them. DNA for the CDR3: TGCAGTGTGGGGGCCGGCACAGATACGCAGTATTTT. Residues: CSVGAGTDTQYF.

This clonotype was recorded at least ten times. The genes are TRBV29-1 and TRBJ1-2; no clear D. Germline lookup yields CDR1 SQVTM and CDR2 ANQGSEA. The CDR3 runs 10 residues. Trimming stripped 5 bases from V and 9 bases from J, with 10 bases between. The DNA of the CDR3 is TGCAGCGTTCCCGGACCACGCTACACCTTC. Translating gives CSVPGPRYTF.

In this sample, this clonotype turned up once. V is TRBV12-3 or TRBV12-4 and J is TRBJ1-2, with 8 nucleotides matching TRBD1. The J segment lost 3 bases and the V segment lost 7 bases, leaving 7 bases of the junction unmatched. The CDR3 has 14 residues. CDR3 in amino acids: CASNRDRSHYGYTF. Here the CDR3 DNA reads TGTGCCAGCAATCGGGACAGGTCTCACTATGGCTACACCTTC.

This clonotype came up many times. V and J are TRBV7-3 and TRBJ2-7; 8 bases agree with TRBD2. This CDR3 contains 15 residues. V gave up 6 bases and J gave up 0 bases; unmatched junction bases: 7. Germline CDR1 and CDR2: SGHTA and FQGTGA. The CDR3 loop is CASSPSGGSSYEQYF. CDR3 nucleotides: TGTGCCAGCAGTCCAAGCGGGGGAAGCTCCTACGAGCAGTACTTC.

This clonotype was detected many times. The gene calls are TRBV27 and TRBJ2-1; TRBD2 agrees at 7 bases. Germline lookup yields CDR1 MNHEY and CDR2 SMNVEV (reference sequence). This CDR3 contains 15 residues. V lost 3 bases, J lost 5 bases, and 7 bases stayed unmatched. The DNA of the CDR3 is TGTGCCAGCAGTTTTCAGGGACTACCTAACAATGAGCAGTTCTTC. It specifies CASSFQGLPNNEQFF.

This rearrangement joins TRBV7-9 to TRBJ1-1; D is uncertain. Germline V gene sequence: CDR1 SEHNR, CDR2 FQNEAQ (reference sequence). The CDR3 consists of 12 residues. The V gene lost 5 bases and the J gene lost 5 bases, with 9 bases spanning the gap. CDR3 DNA: TGTGCCAGCAGCGTCGGCCCAACTGAAGCTTTCTTT. Translating gives CASSVGPTEAFF.

V and J are TRBV12-3 or TRBV12-4 and TRBJ2-5; D unclear. With 9 bases removed from V and 4 bases from J, the gap between germline ends came to 15 bases. The length of the CDR3 is 13 residues. The CDR3 region is CASTLKALETQYF. CDR3 DNA sequence: TGTGCCAGTACGCTCAAGGCATTAGAGACCCAGTACTTC.

This clonotype was detected many times. The V and J genes are TRBV15 and TRBJ2-1; possibly TRBD1 for D (7 bases). This CDR3 spans 18 amino acids. Germline values: CDR1 LNHNV, CDR2 YYDKDF (reference sequence). With 0 bases removed from V and 0 bases from J, the gap between germline ends came to 15 bases. The CDR3 spells CATSREGGQIYSYNEQFF. The CDR3 DNA is TGTGCCACCAGCAGAGAGGGGGGACAGATTTACTCCTACAATGAGCAGTTCTTC.

This clonotype was seen at least ten times. The chain links TRBV7-6 to TRBJ1-5; D is perhaps TRBD1 (5 bases). This CDR3 region has 13 residues. Trimming shortened V by 5 bases and J by 7 bases, and 12 bases separated the two germline ends. Germline-derived CDR1 and CDR2 are SGHVS and FNYEAQ. As DNA, the CDR3 is TGTGCCAGCAGCGGGGGTGCCCGACAGCCCCAGCATTTT. This encodes CASSGGARQPQHF.

The V call is TRBV2, the J call TRBJ2-2; 11 bases map to TRBD2. V lost 6 bases to trimming and J lost 6 bases; unmatched junction nucleotides: 9. The CDR3 contains 16 residues. The germline V gene encodes CDR1 SNHLY and CDR2 FYNNEI. CDR3 in amino acids: CASRSSTSGVPGELFF. As DNA, the CDR3 is TGTGCCAGCAGGTCCTCGACTAGCGGGGTACCCGGGGAGCTGTTTTTT.